This T cell receptor beta chain was profiled in a study of CD8+ T cells in alopecia areata. On the study more broadly: The study gave tofacitinib for 6 to 18 months, then 6 months off drug.

V dropped 4 bases and J dropped 10; count of bases not matched to a gene: 5. Germline V gene lookup returns CDR1 SGDLS and CDR2 YYNGEE. The CDR3 length is 14 residues. Sequencing used cDNA as its template, made by extracting RNA and reverse transcribing it. The assay was immunoSEQ multiplex PCR, and TCRdb's table has in-frame clones only and misses some. The sample yields roughly 180,000 clones, around 63% seen once. This chain links TRBV9 with TRBJ1-6; TRBD1 agrees at 10 bases. The sequencing here drew on CD4+ T cells sorted from blood, taken at week 0. The source of this sequence is a human donor with alopecia areata. The CDR3 spells CASSPGTGVSPLHF. The CDR3, as DNA: TGTGCCAGCAGCCCCGGGACAGGGGTATCACCCCTCCACTTT.